Listed here are 16 T cell receptor beta chains from one sample, sequenced in a study of response to subunit inactivated influenza vaccine. TCRdb ran MiXCR on the RT-PCR reads and lists one entry per CDR3 protein. The table shows around 520,000 distinct CDR3 sequences, with over 9.5% occurring only once. This specimen was PBMCs from blood, taken on the day of vaccination. The origin of the receptors is a man aged 45 to 65 who received an inactivated influenza vaccine.

The V and J genes are TRBV18 and TRBJ1-1, with D maybe TRBD1 (5 bases). Germline V lookup: CDR1 KGHSH, CDR2 LQKENI. The CDR3 is 12 residues long. Trimming removed 6 bases at V and 8 bases at J, with 13 bases between. CDR3 in amino acids: CASSPAGGEAFF. The CDR3 region has the DNA TGTGCCAGCTCTCCAGCCGGGGGAGAAGCTTTCTTT.

Worth noting for this clonotype: One junction end does not reproduce the germline sequence, and a read error may be involved. The rearrangement uses TRBV3-1 and TRBJ2-3; weak D call: TRBD2 (7 bases). Germline V gene lookup returns CDR1 LGHDT and CDR2 YNNKEL (reference sequence). The CDR3 consists of 14 residues. CDR3 sequence (DNA): TGTGCCAGCAACAAGGGGGACTACACAGATACGCAGTGTTTT. Translated: CASNKGDYTDTQCF.

This clonotype was observed a handful of times. V gene TRBV4-3 combines with J gene TRBJ2-3, with TRBD1 identical over 9 bases. The CDR3 spans 15 residues. Germline CDR1 is LGHNA and CDR2 is YSLEER. V lost 4 bases, J lost 0 bases, and 2 bases stayed unmatched. The CDR3 loop reads CASSPDRGSTDTQYF. CDR3 nucleotide sequence: TGCGCCAGCAGCCCAGACAGGGGGAGCACAGATACGCAGTATTTT.

This clonotype was detected ten times or more. This chain connects TRBV6-5 to TRBJ2-3; 7 nucleotides match TRBD2. V lost 4 bases, J lost 0 bases, and 10 bases stayed unmatched. CDR3 length: 17 amino acids. Germline V lookup: CDR1 MNHEY, CDR2 SVGAGI. The CDR3 here is CASSSLRSGASTDTQYF. CDR3 DNA: TGTGCCAGCAGTTCCCTTCGGAGCGGGGCAAGCACAGATACGCAGTATTTT.

The V gene is TRBV18, the J gene TRBJ2-7; a possible D gene is TRBD1 (5 bases). This CDR3 has 14 residues. CDR1 and CDR2 (germline): KGHSH, LQKENI. The ends were cut back, 3 bases at V and 2 bases at J, with 11 bases in the middle. The CDR3 protein is CASSPGHQTYEQYF. Here the CDR3 DNA reads TGTGCCAGCTCACCGGGGCATCAGACCTACGAGCAGTACTTC.

The sample holds many counts of this clonotype. V usage is TRBV20-1 and J usage is TRBJ2-7; D possibly uses TRBD1 or TRBD2 (5 bases each). Germline CDR1 reads DFQATT; CDR2 reads SNEGSKA (reference sequence). Trimming stripped 4 bases from V and 0 bases from J, with 16 bases between. CDR3 length: 15 residues. DNA for the CDR3: TGCAGTGCTAATCCTCGGGACGGAAGCTCCTACGAGCAGTACTTC. It yields the protein CSANPRDGSSYEQYF.

This clonotype has just a few counts. CDR3 amino acids: CASSRTGGSVDLYEQYF. In DNA form, the CDR3 reads TGTGCCAGCTCACGCACAGGGGGGTCCGTAGATTTGTACGAGCAGTACTTC. This chain connects TRBV18 to TRBJ2-7, with 8 bases that match TRBD1. The CDR3 has 17 amino acids. J was trimmed by 4 bases and V by 4 bases; bases with no gene match: 15. Looked up from germline, CDR1 is KGHSH and CDR2 is LQKENI.

This clonotype occurred a few times. V usage is TRBV5-1 and J usage is TRBJ2-6; TRBD2 is a possible D gene (5 bases). CDR1 is SGHRS, CDR2 YFSETQ, per germline. This CDR3 region has 16 residues. V lost 4 bases and J lost 0, with 11 bases in between. The CDR3 spells CASSVTGNSGANVLTF. CDR3 nucleotides: TGCGCCAGCAGCGTGACGGGGAACTCTGGGGCCAACGTCCTGACTTTC.

This clonotype came up a few times. J is TRBJ2-2 and V is TRBV11-2, with 10 bases matching TRBD2. The CDR3 consists of 20 residues. V shed 0 bases and J 5 bases; nucleotides not matched to a gene: 15. Germline loops: CDR1 SGHAT, CDR2 FQNNGV. In DNA, the CDR3 is TGTGCCAGCAGCTTAGAAACCTATTTTGCGTCTAGCGGGAGAACCGGGGAGCTGTTTTTT. The encoded protein is CASSLETYFASSGRTGELFF.

This clonotype was observed at least ten times. This chain connects TRBV6-2 or TRBV6-3 to TRBJ1-2; D unresolved. This CDR3 spans 14 amino acids. Trimming left V 6 bases short and J 4 bases short, with 15 bases between. Per the germline V gene, CDR1 is MNHEY and CDR2 is SVGEGT. CDR3 sequence reads: CASSLQGQSYGYTF. As DNA, the CDR3 is TGTGCCAGCAGCCTGCAAGGGCAAAGCTATGGCTACACCTTC.

This chain uses TRBV7-6 with TRBJ2-7; D perhaps matches TRBD2 (6 bases). This CDR3 comprises 14 residues. V lost 6 bases, J lost 0 bases, and 12 bases lay in between. Germline CDR1 SGHVS, CDR2 FNYEAQ. Written as DNA, the CDR3 is TGTGCCAGCAGTAAGGCGGGGAGCTCCTACGAGCAGTACTTC. It encodes CASSKAGSSYEQYF.

The V gene is TRBV7-8, the J gene TRBJ2-7, with 9 bases lining up with TRBD1. V was pared by 5 bases and J by 3 bases, with 8 bases of the junction left unmatched. CDR3 size: 15 residues. Germline V CDR1 and CDR2: SGHVS, FQNEAQ. DNA of the CDR3: TGTGCCAGCAGCAACCGGGACAGGGCTGACTACGAGCAGTACTTC. Protein sequence: CASSNRDRADYEQYF.

This clonotype occurred a few times. The rearrangement links TRBV12-3 or TRBV12-4 to TRBJ2-2; 10 bases fit TRBD1. The V gene end was trimmed by 5 bases and the J gene end by 7 bases; junction bases not matched to a gene: 7. The CDR3 has 15 residues. CDR3 DNA sequence: TGTGCCAGCAGTGATCCGGGACAGGGGTTCGGGGAGCTGTTTTTT. It translates to CASSDPGQGFGELFF.

The rearrangement uses TRBV12-3 or TRBV12-4 and TRBJ2-1; maybe TRBD2 (5 bases). The V end was cut by 7 bases, the J end by 1 base, with 14 bases between. CDR3 length: 15 residues. The CDR3 loop reads CASTLRGGSYNEQFF. DNA for the CDR3: TGTGCCAGCACCCTCCGAGGAGGTTCCTACAATGAGCAGTTCTTC.

This clonotype appeared a few times. This sequence joins TRBV7-3 and TRBJ2-1, with D unclear. V lost 2 bases and J lost 2, with 7 bases in between. CDR1 is SGHTA and CDR2 is FQGTGA in the germline V gene. This CDR3 comprises 14 residues. This CDR3 reads CASSLFHPYNEQFF. The CDR3 nucleotides read TGTGCCAGCAGCTTATTCCACCCCTACAATGAGCAGTTCTTC.

A few counts support this clonotype. The rearrangement uses TRBV29-1 and TRBJ2-7; D may be TRBD1 (6 bases). CDR3 size: 16 residues. V lost 1 base and J 0 bases, leaving 16 bases between the germline ends. Per the germline V gene, CDR1 is SQVTM and CDR2 is ANQGSEA. CDR3 residues: CSVEVVGQRSSYEQYF. CDR3 nucleotides: TGCAGCGTTGAAGTAGTAGGACAGCGGAGCTCCTACGAGCAGTACTTC.